The 27 T cell receptor beta chains below all came from one sample that was sequenced in a study of regulatory T cells in long-lasting Graves disease. The sample's time point: persistent/refractory GD, antithyroid drugs over 5 years with positive TRAb. From PBMCs, RNA was extracted and then used to make the TCR library. Libraries of TCR beta came from iRepertoire HTBI primers plus Arm-PCR of CDR3 regions. TCRdb called the multiplex PCR reads again in MiXCR, with one record for every CDR3 protein. The repertoire holds about 450,000 distinct CDR3 sequences, with around 20% as singletons. Source: peripheral blood mononuclear cells (PBMCs), taken when the disease was refractory, from a patient treated with antithyroid drugs. The receptors here all came from a female donor with Graves disease.

The CDR3 nucleotides are TGTGCCAGCAGTAGAGGGGACGGAAACACCATATATTTT. Residues: CASSRGDGNTIYF. The chain employs TRBV2 and TRBJ1-3; TRBD1 might be the D (5 bases). The CDR3 runs 13 residues. V was cut by 5 bases and J by 4 bases, with 9 bases left in between. Germline loops: CDR1 SNHLY, CDR2 FYNNEI.

This clonotype has just a few counts. The CDR3: CASSSDRGGGHTF. Here the CDR3 DNA reads TGTGCCAGCAGCTCAGACAGGGGTGGAGGCCACACCTTC. V gene TRBV11-2 combines with J gene TRBJ1-2, with TRBD1 matching over 8 bases. Germline V lookup: CDR1 SGHAT, CDR2 FQNNGV. The CDR3 runs to 13 residues. The V gene end was trimmed by 4 bases and the J gene end by 12 bases; junction bases not matched to a gene: 10.

The chain has TRBV18 and TRBJ1-2; 7 bases map to TRBD1. The germline CDR1 and CDR2 sequences are KGHSH and LQKENI. V lost 2 bases to trimming and J lost 2 bases; unmatched junction nucleotides: 5. The CDR3 covers 15 residues. CDR3 sequence: CASSPAQTGNYGYTF. CDR3 nucleotide sequence: TGTGCCAGCTCACCAGCGCAGACAGGGAACTATGGCTACACCTTC.

V usage is TRBV30 and J usage is TRBJ1-2; TRBD1 agrees at 8 bases. CDR3 size: 13 residues. The germline V gene has CDR1 GTSNPN and CDR2 SVGIG (reference sequence). Trimming cost V 3 bases and J 3 bases; bases outside gene matches: 3. The CDR3 DNA follows: TGTGCCTGGAGCGGACAGGGTTACTATGGCTACACCTTC. Translation gives CAWSGQGYYGYTF.

This clonotype showed up just a few times. This chain connects TRBV7-2 to TRBJ1-5; D is unresolved. The CDR3 length is 15 residues. Germline lookup yields CDR1 SGHTA and CDR2 FQGNSA. Trimming shortened V by 5 bases and J by 4 bases, and 15 bases separated the two germline ends. This CDR3 is CASSVQWLENQPQHF. The CDR3 bases are TGTGCCAGCAGCGTACAGTGGCTAGAGAATCAGCCCCAGCATTTT.

This clonotype was seen a handful of times. The CDR3 DNA is TGTGCCAGCACCCTAGGGCGAGGCGAGCAGTTCTTC. Amino acids: CASTLGRGEQFF. The chain is built from TRBV2 and TRBJ2-1; D ambiguous. The CDR3 totals 12 residues. The germline CDR1 and CDR2 sequences are SNHLY and FYNNEI. V gave up 7 bases and J gave up 10 bases, with 14 bases separating them.

The rearrangement links TRBV18 to TRBJ1-2; D perhaps matches TRBD1 (5 bases). The CDR3 has 15 amino acids. Trimming pared 1 base from V and 8 bases from J, leaving 17 bases between. Germline V lookup: CDR1 KGHSH, CDR2 LQKENI. The CDR3 loop is CASSPLPDSPRGYTF. CDR3 coding DNA: TGTGCCAGCTCACCACTCCCAGACAGTCCAAGAGGCTACACCTTC. Supplemented by reference TRBV18 and TRBJ1-2, the full variable domain reads NAGVMQNPRHLVRRRGQEARLRCSPMKGHSHVYWYRQLPEEGLKFMVYLQKENIIDESGMPKERFSAEFPKEGPSILRIQQVVRGDSAAYFCASSPLPDSPRGYTFGSGTRLTVV.

This clonotype was observed many times. The V gene is TRBV6-4, the J gene TRBJ2-6, with D perhaps matching TRBD1 (6 bases). Trimming took off 4 bases at V and 1 base at J, with 11 bases between the two ends. This CDR3 is built from 16 residues. Looked up from germline, CDR1 is MRHNA and CDR2 is SNTAGT. The CDR3: CASSAARGSGANVLTF. The CDR3, as DNA: TGTGCCAGCAGTGCCGCCAGGGGATCTGGGGCCAACGTCCTGACTTTC.

This clonotype occurred a few times. The chain is built from TRBV18 and TRBJ1-2; 8 bases match TRBD1. The CDR3 spans 17 residues. V was pared by 1 base and J by 6 bases, with 13 bases of the junction left unmatched. The V gene's germline CDR1 is KGHSH and CDR2 LQKENI. Written as DNA, the CDR3 is TGTGCCAGCTCACCACGACAGGGGATGGATAAGAGGGATGGCTACACCTTC. Translation gives CASSPRQGMDKRDGYTF.

In this sample, this clonotype turned up a few times. The chain combines TRBV19 with TRBJ1-2, with D perhaps TRBD1 (5 bases). The CDR3 totals 15 residues. Looked up from germline, CDR1 is LNHDA and CDR2 is SQIVND (reference sequence). V was clipped by 1 base and J by 6 bases, with 15 bases between them. The CDR3: CASSIVHAGSDGYTF. DNA of the CDR3: TGTGCCAGTAGTATAGTCCACGCAGGGTCAGATGGCTACACCTTC.

This chain links TRBV19 with TRBJ2-5; TRBD1 agrees at 9 bases. Germline CDR1 is LNHDA and CDR2 is SQIVND (reference sequence). Trimming cost V 3 bases and J 5 bases; bases outside gene matches: 16. The CDR3 has 18 amino acids. The chain's CDR3 is CASSIVGFGQGNSETQYF. The CDR3, as DNA: TGTGCCAGTAGTATCGTCGGGTTTGGACAGGGGAATTCGGAGACCCAGTACTTC.

This clonotype was recorded many times. The chain links TRBV6-1 to TRBJ1-1; D possibly corresponds to TRBD1 (5 bases). This CDR3 is built from 14 residues. V was shortened by 7 bases and J by 1 base, with 13 bases between the two germline ends. The germline V gene encodes CDR1 MNHNS and CDR2 SASEGT. CDR3: CASNPGTSNTEAFF. The CDR3 DNA reads as TGTGCCAGCAATCCAGGGACCTCGAACACTGAAGCTTTCTTT.

As regards this clonotype: A much larger clonotype is one base distant, so this may be a read error. Because the CDR3 is missing its conserved closing phenylalanine or tryptophan, this is likely a read error. The chain employs TRBV5-1 and TRBJ1-1; 7 bases line up with TRBD1. The CDR3 loop spans 16 amino acids. Losses at the gene ends were 2 bases for V and 1 base for J; bases not matched to a gene: 8. Germline-derived CDR1 and CDR2 are SGHRS and YFSETQ. Here the CDR3 DNA reads TGCGCCAGCAGCTTACGACAGGGTGGAGGGAACACTGAAGCTTTCCTT. Translation gives CASSLRQGGGNTEAFL.

This clonotype has at least ten counts. The J gene is TRBJ2-2, the V gene TRBV7-2; D possibly corresponds to TRBD1 (5 bases). Germline assignment: CDR1 SGHTA and CDR2 FQGNSA. Trimming removed 5 bases at V and 2 bases at J, with 9 bases between. This CDR3 region has 14 residues. This CDR3 reads CASSGRVNTGELFF. In DNA form, the CDR3 reads TGTGCCAGCAGCGGCAGGGTAAACACCGGGGAGCTGTTTTTT.

V gene TRBV20-1 combines with J gene TRBJ1-1; D gene unclear. Trimming stripped 0 bases from V and 1 base from J, with 12 bases between. The CDR3 contains 15 residues. Germline V CDR1 and CDR2: DFQATT, SNEGSKA (reference sequence). For the CDR3, the DNA is TGCAGTGCTAGAGAGAACGGACTCTGGAACACTGAAGCTTTCTTT. Its protein product is CSARENGLWNTEAFF.

This clonotype was counted only a few times. The J gene is TRBJ2-7, the V gene TRBV5-1, with 9 bases that match TRBD1. The germline CDR1 and CDR2 sequences are SGHRS and YFSETQ. This CDR3 comprises 16 residues. The V and J ends lost 4 bases and 1 base, in that order; junction bases with no gene match: 9. Here the CDR3 DNA reads TGCGCCAGCAGCACGGGGACAGGGATGCTTTCCTACGAGCAGTACTTC. Amino acid sequence: CASSTGTGMLSYEQYF.

This chain links TRBV7-2 with TRBJ2-7; D unresolved. Germline V gene data show CDR1 as SGHTA and CDR2 as FQGNSA. V was pared by 1 base and J by 5 bases, with 6 bases between. The CDR3 has 12 amino acids. DNA for the CDR3: TGTGCCAGCAGCTTAGATTTTGACGAGCAGTACTTC. The encoded protein is CASSLDFDEQYF. The full variable domain, rest sourced from reference TRBV7-2 and TRBJ2-7, is GAGVSQSPSNKVTEKGKDVELRCDPISGHTALYWYRQSLGQGLEFLIYFQGNSAPDKSGLPSDRFSAERTGGSVSTLTIQRTQQEDSAVYLCASSLDFDEQYFGPGTRLTVT.

This clonotype has at least ten counts. V usage is TRBV20-1 and J usage is TRBJ1-2, with D perhaps matching TRBD1 (6 bases). CDR3 length equals 13 residues. CDR1 is DFQATT and CDR2 is SNEGSKA in the germline V gene (reference sequence). V lost 4 bases and J lost 3, with 12 bases in between. CDR3 sequence: CSAIYQGHYGYTF. The CDR3, as DNA: TGCAGTGCTATTTACCAGGGGCACTATGGCTACACCTTC.

This clonotype showed up many times. This rearrangement joins TRBV29-1 to TRBJ1-1; D unclear. Trimming took off 0 bases at V and 3 bases at J, with 11 bases between the two ends. CDR3 length equals 14 residues. The germline V gene has CDR1 SQVTM and CDR2 ANQGSEA. The CDR3 DNA reads TGCAGCGTTGAAGATGCGGGCCAGCACACTGAAGCTTTCTTT. Translation: CSVEDAGQHTEAFF.

A word on this clonotype: A far larger clone is one base from this, pointing to a likely read error. This rearrangement joins TRBV2 to TRBJ1-1; D unresolved. Germline CDR1 reads SNHLY; CDR2 reads FYNNEI. There are 13 residues in the CDR3. The CDR3 region has the DNA TGTGCCAGCAGTCCAGCAGTGAACGCTGAAGCTTTCTTT. Protein: CASSPAVNAEAFF. The complete variable domain, with remaining parts taken from reference TRBV2 and TRBJ1-1, reads EPEVTQTPSHQVTQMGQEVILRCVPISNHLYFYWYRQILGQKVEFLVSFYNNEISEKSEIFDDQFSVERPDGSNFTLKIRSTKLEDSAMYFCASSPAVNAEAFFGQGTRLTVV.

This clonotype was recorded at least ten times. The rearrangement uses TRBV11-2 and TRBJ1-1; TRBD1 matches at 9 bases. V shed 4 bases, J shed 0 bases, and the junction held 6 bases outside the gene matches. This CDR3 spans 16 amino acids. CDR1 is SGHAT, CDR2 FQNNGV, per germline. CDR3 in DNA: TGTGCCAGCAGCTCGGGACAGGGCATCATGAACACTGAAGCTTTCTTT. Amino acids: CASSSGQGIMNTEAFF.

There are many counts of this clonotype. Here the CDR3 reads CASSDGTGGLSEQYF. Here the CDR3 DNA reads TGTGCCAGCAGTGATGGGACAGGGGGACTGTCCGAGCAGTACTTC. The chain recombines TRBV2 with TRBJ2-7; 11 nucleotides line up with TRBD1. From germline, CDR1 is SNHLY and CDR2 FYNNEI. Trimming took 3 bases from V and 6 from J; bases not matched to a gene: 7. This CDR3 region has 15 residues. Full variable domain (rest looked up from reference TRBV2 and TRBJ2-7): EPEVTQTPSHQVTQMGQEVILRCVPISNHLYFYWYRQILGQKVEFLVSFYNNEISEKSEIFDDQFSVERPDGSNFTLKIRSTKLEDSAMYFCASSDGTGGLSEQYFGPGTRLTVT.

This clonotype was picked up a small number of times. J is TRBJ2-5 and V is TRBV4-1; tentatively, D is TRBD2 (5 bases). CDR3 length equals 11 residues. The germline V gene encodes CDR1 MGHRA and CDR2 YSYEKL. The germline V and J ends were trimmed by 3 bases and 7 bases, with 6 bases remaining between them. As DNA, the CDR3 is TGCGCCAGCAGCCACGGGGTGACCCAGTACTTC. Protein product: CASSHGVTQYF.

The sample holds many counts of this clonotype. J is TRBJ1-4 and V is TRBV6-1; weak D call: TRBD1 (5 bases). Germline CDR1 is MNHNS and CDR2 is SASEGT. V lost 1 base and J lost 7, with 10 bases in between. The CDR3 sequence is 14 residues long. The CDR3 DNA reads as TGTGCCAGCAGTGAAGGAGGGACTGCTGAAAAACTGTTTTTT. It codes for CASSEGGTAEKLFF.

There are a few counts of this clonotype. The chain is built from TRBV27 and TRBJ1-1; the D gene is possibly TRBD1 (6 bases). Germline V gene sequence: CDR1 MNHEY, CDR2 SMNVEV (reference sequence). Trimming cost V 5 bases and J 1 base, with 11 bases left between them. CDR3 length: 14 residues. Here the CDR3 reads CASSRQEPNTEAFF. As DNA, the CDR3 is TGTGCCAGCAGTAGACAGGAACCGAACACTGAAGCTTTCTTT.

This clonotype was observed many times. The chain joins TRBV6-5 to TRBJ2-7, with TRBD1 matching over 7 bases. The germline gives CDR1 MNHEY, CDR2 SVGAGI. Trimming took 2 bases from V and 2 from J; bases not matched to a gene: 3. The CDR3 has 14 residues. The CDR3 nucleotides read TGTGCCAGCAGTTACACGACAGGGACCTACGAGCAGTACTTC. As protein: CASSYTTGTYEQYF.

This clonotype was counted many times. At one of its ends the junction is not consistent with the germline gene, which may arise from a read error. The chain combines TRBV24-1 with TRBJ2-7, with 8 bases identical to TRBD1. The CDR3 runs to 10 residues. Germline CDR1 is KGHDR and CDR2 is SFDVKD. CDR3: CATMEGQEDF. CDR3 DNA: TGTGCCACCATGGAGGGACAGGAGGACTTC.